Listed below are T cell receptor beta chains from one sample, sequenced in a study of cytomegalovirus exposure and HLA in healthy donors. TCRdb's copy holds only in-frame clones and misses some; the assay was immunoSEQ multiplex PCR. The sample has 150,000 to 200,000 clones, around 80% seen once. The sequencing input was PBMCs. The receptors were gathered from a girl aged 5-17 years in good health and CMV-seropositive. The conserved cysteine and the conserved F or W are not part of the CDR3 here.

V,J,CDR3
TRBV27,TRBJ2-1,ASSSRPGGGGEQF
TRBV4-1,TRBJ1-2,ASSQAPGLNYGYT
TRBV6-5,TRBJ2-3,ASSYGRASSTDTQY
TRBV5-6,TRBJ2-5,ASSLDSGAQY
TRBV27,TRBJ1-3,ASLLRDRGDVRGNTIY
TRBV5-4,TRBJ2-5,ASSPGQGARETQY
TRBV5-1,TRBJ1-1,ASSLTPPGAEAF
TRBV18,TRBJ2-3,ASSRDRGTDTQY
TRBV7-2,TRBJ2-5,ASSLAGTGVETQY
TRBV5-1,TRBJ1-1,ASSFLVRDTNTEAF
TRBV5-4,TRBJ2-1,ASSSSGTVDNEQF
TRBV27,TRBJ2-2,ASSLLGPGIPNTGELF
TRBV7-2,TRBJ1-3,ASSHPPGSGNTIY
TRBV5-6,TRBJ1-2,ASSLAPGQGSFGYT
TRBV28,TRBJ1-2,ASRNYRDRDDNYGYT